This T cell receptor beta chain was identified in a study of T cell responses to AZD1222 COVID-19 vaccine. Study-wide findings and caveats: Increases in Spike-specific TCR breadth and depth were seen after two AZD1222 doses. White British donors predominated, females outnumbered males, and clonal diversity was possibly underestimated. Unmutated regions of variants are reportedly targeted by nearly half of spike-specific TCRs.

Profiled with immunoSEQ multiplex PCR; TCRdb holds only in-frame clones, not every one. The data show about 110,000 clones, with 85% to 90% seen just once and 3% to 3.5% held by the top ten. Germline assignment: CDR1 LNHDA and CDR2 SQIVND (reference sequence). The V end lost 2 bases, the J end lost 2 bases, and 9 bases lay between the germline ends. The CDR3 contains 15 residues. Comment on this clone: No antigen is known for it.

The chain couples TRBV19 to TRBJ1-4; D may be TRBD1 (5 bases). This receptor was identified in an adult in good health. The material sequenced was peripheral blood, taken on day 0 of AZD1222 vaccination. CDR3 in DNA: TGTGCCAGTAGTATACGCGGGGGGACTAATGAAAAACTGTTTTTT. As protein: CASSIRGGTNEKLFF.